These 9 T cell receptor beta chains share one sample of origin, sequenced in a study of T cells in Graves' hyperthyroidism and ophthalmopathy. Using RNA transcripts as the source, TCR beta CDR3 regions were amplified. Using the HTBI primer set, a first-round RT-PCR was run on the TCR CDR3. TCRdb redid the calling of the multiplex PCR reads with MiXCR, one entry per CDR3 protein. This table has approximately 590,000 distinct CDR3 sequences, about a sixth appearing once. The sequencing sample was made of blood. The receptors come from a woman aged 30 to 39 with Graves' hyperthyroidism.

This clonotype came up many times. The rearrangement uses TRBV5-1 and TRBJ1-1, with 7 bases identical to TRBD1. Germline V gene sequence: CDR1 SGHRS, CDR2 YFSETQ. This CDR3 contains 15 residues. V lost 4 bases, J lost 4 bases, and 10 bases stayed unmatched. CDR3 loop: CASSRRGGAGTEAFF. The CDR3 nucleotides read TGCGCCAGCAGCCGCCGAGGGGGCGCGGGCACTGAAGCTTTCTTT.

The sample holds a few counts of this clonotype. The chain links TRBV7-3 to TRBJ2-3, with TRBD2 matching over 8 bases. CDR1 is SGHTA, CDR2 FQGTGA, per germline. The CDR3 runs 18 residues. Losses at the gene ends were 5 bases for V and 0 bases for J; bases not matched to a gene: 13. In DNA, the CDR3 is TGTGCCAGCAGCCCAAGTGGTTGGACTAGCAGAAGCACAGATACGCAGTATTTT. Translation gives CASSPSGWTSRSTDTQYF.

This clonotype was seen a handful of times. V usage is TRBV6-1 and J usage is TRBJ2-1; D not resolved. V was shortened by 3 bases and J by 2 bases, with 14 bases between the two germline ends. CDR1 and CDR2 from the germline V gene are MNHNS and SASEGT. The CDR3 has 16 residues. The CDR3 here is CASSDTGYQPYNEQFF. The CDR3 region has the DNA TGTGCCAGCAGTGATACTGGGTACCAACCCTACAATGAGCAGTTCTTC.

The chain carries TRBV29-1 and TRBJ2-1; 13 nucleotides align to TRBD2. Trimming removed 7 bases from V and 6 bases from J; junction bases left unmatched: 3. The germline gives CDR1 SQVTM, CDR2 ANQGSEA. The CDR3 has 13 residues. CDR3 in DNA: TGCAGCGCCGGGACTAGCGGGGTCAATGAGCAGTTCTTC. It codes for CSAGTSGVNEQFF.

CDR3 bases: TGCAGTGCTAGGGGGACTAGCGGGAAGGATGAGCAGTTCTTC. This sequence encodes CSARGTSGKDEQFF. This chain joins TRBV20-1 and TRBJ2-1; the match to TRBD2 covers 13 bases. The CDR3 runs to 14 residues. CDR1 and CDR2 (germline): DFQATT, SNEGSKA (reference sequence). V lost 3 bases, J lost 8 bases, and 4 bases stayed unmatched.

This clonotype was detected ten times or more. The chain carries TRBV12-5 and TRBJ2-5, with D perhaps TRBD2 (5 bases). CDR3 length equals 16 residues. With 2 bases removed from V and 2 bases from J, the gap between germline ends came to 15 bases. Germline values: CDR1 LGHNT, CDR2 FRNRAP. The CDR3 region is CASGLYGIGSQETQYF. The CDR3 DNA reads as TGTGCTAGTGGTTTGTACGGGATAGGCTCTCAAGAGACCCAGTACTTC.

This clonotype was picked up many times. The chain uses TRBV7-8 and TRBJ2-5; D is undetermined. In germline, CDR1 is SGHVS, CDR2 FQNEAQ. V was pared by 1 base and J by 4 bases, with 10 bases between. The CDR3 runs 14 residues. CDR3 sequence (DNA): TGTGCCAGCAGCTTAGTAGACGGCGGAGAGACCCAGTACTTC. Translation gives CASSLVDGGETQYF. The entire variable domain, with the rest obtained from reference TRBV7-8 and TRBJ2-5, is as follows: GAGVSQSPRYKVAKRGQDVALRCDPISGHVSLFWYQQALGQGPEFLTYFQNEAQLDKSGLPSDRFFAERPEGSVSTLKIQRTQQEDSAVYLCASSLVDGGETQYFGPGTRLLVL.

This clonotype was detected ten times or more. The chain carries TRBV11-2 and TRBJ1-5; the D is unclear. CDR3 length equals 12 residues. CDR1 is SGHAT, CDR2 FQNNGV, per germline. The germline V and J ends were trimmed by 6 bases and 6 bases, with 9 bases remaining between them. CDR3 loop: CASRPSCQPQHF. As DNA, the CDR3 is TGTGCCAGCAGACCATCGTGTCAGCCCCAGCATTTT.

This clonotype has a count of ten or more. V and J are TRBV2 and TRBJ2-3; perhaps TRBD2 as D (6 bases). The CDR3 contains 17 residues. Trimming pared 7 bases from V and 2 bases from J, leaving 22 bases between. CDR1 is SNHLY, CDR2 FYNNEI, per germline. In DNA, the CDR3 is TGTGCCAGCATCGGCCGGTTGCGGGAACGACCCACAGATACGCAGTATTTT. This sequence encodes CASIGRLRERPTDTQYF.